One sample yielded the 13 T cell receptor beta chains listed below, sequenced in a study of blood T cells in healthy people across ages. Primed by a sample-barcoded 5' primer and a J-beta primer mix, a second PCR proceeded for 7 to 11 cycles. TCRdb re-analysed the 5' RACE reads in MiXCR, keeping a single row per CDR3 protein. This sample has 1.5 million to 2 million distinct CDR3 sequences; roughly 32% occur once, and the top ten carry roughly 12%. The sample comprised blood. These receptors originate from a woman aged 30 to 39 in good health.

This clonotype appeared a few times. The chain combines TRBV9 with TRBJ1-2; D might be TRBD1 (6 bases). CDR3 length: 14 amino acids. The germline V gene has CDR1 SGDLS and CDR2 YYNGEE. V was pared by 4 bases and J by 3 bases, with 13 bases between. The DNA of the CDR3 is TGTGCCAGCAGCTTCGGGACAACCGACTATGGCTACACCTTC. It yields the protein CASSFGTTDYGYTF.

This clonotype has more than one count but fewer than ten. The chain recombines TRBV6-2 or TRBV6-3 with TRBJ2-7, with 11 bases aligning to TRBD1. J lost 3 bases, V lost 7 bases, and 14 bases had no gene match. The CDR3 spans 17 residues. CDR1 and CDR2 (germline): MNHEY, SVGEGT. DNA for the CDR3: TGTGCCAGCACAAACCCCCTTGGACAGGGGGCGGTCTACGAGCAGTACTTC. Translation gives CASTNPLGQGAVYEQYF.

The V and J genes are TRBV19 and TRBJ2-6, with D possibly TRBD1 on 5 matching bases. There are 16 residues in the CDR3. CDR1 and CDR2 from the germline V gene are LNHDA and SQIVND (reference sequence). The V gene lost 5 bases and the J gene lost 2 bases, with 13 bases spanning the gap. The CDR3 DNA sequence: TGTGCCAGTAGTGCATCCAGGGTGGCTGGGGCCAACGTCCTGACTTTC. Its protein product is CASSASRVAGANVLTF.

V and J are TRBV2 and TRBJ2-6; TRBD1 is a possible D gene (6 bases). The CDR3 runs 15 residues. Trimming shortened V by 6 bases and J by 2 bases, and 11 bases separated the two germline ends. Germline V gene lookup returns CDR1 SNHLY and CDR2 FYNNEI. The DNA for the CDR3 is TGTGCCAGCAGAAACCAGGGGACTGGGGCCAACGTCCTGACTTTC. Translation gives CASRNQGTGANVLTF.

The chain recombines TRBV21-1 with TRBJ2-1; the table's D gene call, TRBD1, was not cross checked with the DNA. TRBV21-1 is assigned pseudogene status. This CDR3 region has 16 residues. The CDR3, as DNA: TGTGCCAGCAGCAAAGTGGGCAGGGACACCTACAATGAGCAGTTCTTC. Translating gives CASSKVGRDTYNEQFF.

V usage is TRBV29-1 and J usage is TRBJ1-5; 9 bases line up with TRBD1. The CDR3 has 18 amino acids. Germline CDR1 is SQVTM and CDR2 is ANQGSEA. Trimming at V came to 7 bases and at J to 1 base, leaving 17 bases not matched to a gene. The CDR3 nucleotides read TGCAGCGAGCACCCCGGGACAGGGCCGCATAAGAGCAATCAGCCCCAGCATTTT. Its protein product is CSEHPGTGPHKSNQPQHF.

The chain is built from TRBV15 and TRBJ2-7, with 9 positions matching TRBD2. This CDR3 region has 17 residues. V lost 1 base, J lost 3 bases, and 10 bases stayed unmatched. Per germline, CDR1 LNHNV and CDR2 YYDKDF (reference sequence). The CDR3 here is CATSRVVASGNLYEQYF. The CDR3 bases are TGTGCCACCAGCAGAGTTGTGGCTAGCGGGAACCTCTACGAGCAGTACTTC.

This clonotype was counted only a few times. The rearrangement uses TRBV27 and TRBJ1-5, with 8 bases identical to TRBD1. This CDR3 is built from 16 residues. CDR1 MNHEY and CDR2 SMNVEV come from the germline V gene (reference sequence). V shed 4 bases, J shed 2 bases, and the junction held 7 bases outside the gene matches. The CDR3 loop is CASSSNQGARNQPQHF. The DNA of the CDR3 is TGTGCCAGCAGTTCAAACCAGGGGGCACGCAATCAGCCCCAGCATTTT.

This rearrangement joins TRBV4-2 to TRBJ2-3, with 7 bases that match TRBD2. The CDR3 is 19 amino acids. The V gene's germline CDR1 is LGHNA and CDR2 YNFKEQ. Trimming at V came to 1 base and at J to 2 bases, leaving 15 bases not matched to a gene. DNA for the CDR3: TGTGCCAGCAGCCAAGTCCTTCTTGGGGCGGGGGACCACACAGATACGCAGTATTTT. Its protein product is CASSQVLLGAGDHTDTQYF.

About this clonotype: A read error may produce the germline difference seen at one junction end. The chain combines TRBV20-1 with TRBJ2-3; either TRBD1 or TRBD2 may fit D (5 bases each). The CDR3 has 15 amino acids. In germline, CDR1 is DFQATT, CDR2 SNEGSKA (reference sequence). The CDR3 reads CRARDARGNTDTQYF. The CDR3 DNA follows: TGCAGAGCTAGAGATGCGAGGGGTAATACAGATACGCAGTATTTT.

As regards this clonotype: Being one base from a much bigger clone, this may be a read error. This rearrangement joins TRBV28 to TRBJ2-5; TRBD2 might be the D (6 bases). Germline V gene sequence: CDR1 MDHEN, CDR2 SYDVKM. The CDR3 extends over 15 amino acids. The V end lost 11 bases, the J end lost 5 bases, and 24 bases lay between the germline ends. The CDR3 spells CAGTNGLPRGETQYF. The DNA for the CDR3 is TGTGCCGGCACCAACGGACTCCCCCGGGGGGAGACCCAGTACTTC.

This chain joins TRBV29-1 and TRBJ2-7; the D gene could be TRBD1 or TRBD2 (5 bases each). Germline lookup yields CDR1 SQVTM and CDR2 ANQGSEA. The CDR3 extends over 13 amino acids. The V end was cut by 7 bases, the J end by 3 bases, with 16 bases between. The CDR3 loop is CSAQGGTVYEQYF. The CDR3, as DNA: TGCAGCGCCCAGGGTGGGACCGTCTACGAGCAGTACTTC.

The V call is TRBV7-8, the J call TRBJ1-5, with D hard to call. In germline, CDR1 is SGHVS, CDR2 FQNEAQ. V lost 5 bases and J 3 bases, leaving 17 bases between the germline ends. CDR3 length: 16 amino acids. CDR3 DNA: TGTGCCAGCAGCACCCGACCCTCGACACTCAATCAGCCCCAGCATTTT. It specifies CASSTRPSTLNQPQHF.